This T cell receptor (beta chain) was sequenced in a study of blood T cell repertoires in COVID-19. Study-wide context: The samples span acute and convalescent COVID-19 from the United States, Italy and Spain.

The data were produced by immunoSEQ multiplex PCR, yet TCRdb's version contains in-frame clones alone and is incomplete. Among about 68,000 clones, 90% were seen once, and the ten largest hold 6.9%. The origin of this receptor is a human donor in a cohort sampled during active COVID-19. Sequenced material: peripheral blood.

DNA of the CDR3: TGTGCCAGCAGCTTAGAGACTAGCGGGGAAACAGATACGCAGTATTTT. This gives the protein CASSLETSGETDTQYF. The chain links TRBV11-1 to TRBJ2-3, with 11 bases lining up with TRBD2. CDR1 and CDR2 (germline): SGHAT, FQDESV (reference sequence). V shed 1 base and J 3 bases; nucleotides not matched to a gene: 3. CDR3 length: 16 amino acids.